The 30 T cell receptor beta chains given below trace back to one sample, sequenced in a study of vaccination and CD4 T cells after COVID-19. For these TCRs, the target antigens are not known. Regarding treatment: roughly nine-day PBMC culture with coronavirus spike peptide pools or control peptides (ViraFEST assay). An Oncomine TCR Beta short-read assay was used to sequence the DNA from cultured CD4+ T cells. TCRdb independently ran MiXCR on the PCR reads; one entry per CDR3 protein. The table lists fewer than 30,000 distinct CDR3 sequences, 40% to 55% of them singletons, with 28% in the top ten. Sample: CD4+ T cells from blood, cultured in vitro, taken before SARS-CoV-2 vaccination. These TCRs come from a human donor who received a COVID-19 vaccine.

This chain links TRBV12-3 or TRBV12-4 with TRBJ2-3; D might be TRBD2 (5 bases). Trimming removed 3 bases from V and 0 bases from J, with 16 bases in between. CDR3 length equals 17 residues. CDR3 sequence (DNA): TGTGCCAGCAGTTTGCCTCCGGGATTACCTAGCACAGATACGCAGTATTTT. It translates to CASSLPPGLPSTDTQYF.

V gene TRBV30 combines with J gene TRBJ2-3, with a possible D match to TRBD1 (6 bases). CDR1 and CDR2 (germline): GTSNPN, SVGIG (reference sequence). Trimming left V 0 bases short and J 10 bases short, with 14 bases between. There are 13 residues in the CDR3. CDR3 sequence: CAWSVWGPGAQYF. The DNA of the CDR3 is TGTGCCTGGAGTGTGTGGGGGCCCGGGGCGCAGTATTTT.

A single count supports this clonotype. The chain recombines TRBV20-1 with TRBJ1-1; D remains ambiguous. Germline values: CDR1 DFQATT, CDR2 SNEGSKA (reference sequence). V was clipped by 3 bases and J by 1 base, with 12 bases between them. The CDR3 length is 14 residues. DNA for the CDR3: TGCAGTGCTAGTGGAGGCAGCTGGAACACTGAAGCTTTCTTT. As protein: CSASGGSWNTEAFF.

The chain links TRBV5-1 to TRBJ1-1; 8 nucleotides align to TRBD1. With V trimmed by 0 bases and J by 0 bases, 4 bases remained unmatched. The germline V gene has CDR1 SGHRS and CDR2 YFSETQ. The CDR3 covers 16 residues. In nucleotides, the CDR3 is TGCGCCAGCAGCTTGGGGCAGGGGGCGGTGAACACTGAAGCTTTCTTT. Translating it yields CASSLGQGAVNTEAFF.

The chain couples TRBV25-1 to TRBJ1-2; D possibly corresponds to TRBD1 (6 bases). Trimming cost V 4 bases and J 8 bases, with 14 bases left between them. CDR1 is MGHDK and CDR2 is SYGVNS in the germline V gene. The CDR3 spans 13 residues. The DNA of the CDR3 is TGTGCCAGCAGTGTCGCGGGGGCGCGGGGCTACACCTTC. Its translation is CASSVAGARGYTF.

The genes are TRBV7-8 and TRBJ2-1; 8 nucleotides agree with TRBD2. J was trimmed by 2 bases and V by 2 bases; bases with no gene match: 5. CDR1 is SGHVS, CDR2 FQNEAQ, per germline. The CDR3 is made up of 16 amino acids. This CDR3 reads CASSLSPGGAYNEQFF. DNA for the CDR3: TGTGCCAGCAGCTTAAGCCCGGGGGGGGCCTACAATGAGCAGTTCTTC.

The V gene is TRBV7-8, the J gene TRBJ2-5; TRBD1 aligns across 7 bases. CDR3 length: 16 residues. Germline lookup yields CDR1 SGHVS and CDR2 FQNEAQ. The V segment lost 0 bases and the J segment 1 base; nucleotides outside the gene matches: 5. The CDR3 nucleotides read TGTGCCAGCAGCTTAGCGGGGACAGCCTTCCAAGAGACCCAGTACTTC. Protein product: CASSLAGTAFQETQYF.

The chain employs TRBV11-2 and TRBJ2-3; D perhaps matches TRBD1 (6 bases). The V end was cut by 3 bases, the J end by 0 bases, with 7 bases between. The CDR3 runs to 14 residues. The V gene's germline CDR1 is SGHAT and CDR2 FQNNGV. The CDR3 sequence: CASSFRGSTDTQYF. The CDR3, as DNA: TGTGCCAGCAGCTTCAGGGGTAGCACAGATACGCAGTATTTT.

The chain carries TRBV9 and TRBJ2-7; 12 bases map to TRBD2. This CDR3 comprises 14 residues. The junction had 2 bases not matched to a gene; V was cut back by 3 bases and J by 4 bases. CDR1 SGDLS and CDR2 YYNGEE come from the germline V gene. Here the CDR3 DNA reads TGTGCCAGCAGCGCAGGACTAGCGGGGTACGAGCAGTACTTC. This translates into CASSAGLAGYEQYF.

The CDR3 nucleotides read TGTGCCAGCAGCTTAATGAGGGTGTCTAATGAAAAACTGTTTTTT. Protein: CASSLMRVSNEKLFF. The V gene is TRBV7-8, the J gene TRBJ1-4; no clear D gene. This CDR3 has 15 residues. CDR1 is SGHVS, CDR2 FQNEAQ, per germline. The V and J ends lost 2 bases and 3 bases respectively, with 10 bases between them.

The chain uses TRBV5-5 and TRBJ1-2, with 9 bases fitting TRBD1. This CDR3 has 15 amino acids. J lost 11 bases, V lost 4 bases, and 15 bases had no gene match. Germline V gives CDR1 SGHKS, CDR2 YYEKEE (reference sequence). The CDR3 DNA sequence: TGTGCCAGCAGCAAAGGGGGACAGGGCGTCATGCGGTACACCTTC. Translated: CASSKGGQGVMRYTF.

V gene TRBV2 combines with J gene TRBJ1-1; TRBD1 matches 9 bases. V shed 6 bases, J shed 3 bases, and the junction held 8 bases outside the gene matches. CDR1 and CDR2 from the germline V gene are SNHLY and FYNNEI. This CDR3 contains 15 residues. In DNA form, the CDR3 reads TGTGCCAGCAGGATAACAGGGGGCGATGACACTGAAGCTTTCTTT. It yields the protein CASRITGGDDTEAFF.

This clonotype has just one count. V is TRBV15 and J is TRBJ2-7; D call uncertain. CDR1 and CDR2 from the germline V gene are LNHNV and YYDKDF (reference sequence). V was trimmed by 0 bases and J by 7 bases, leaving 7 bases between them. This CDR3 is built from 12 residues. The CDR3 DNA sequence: TGTGCCACCAGCAGAGATGGTCAAGAGCAGTACTTC. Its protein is CATSRDGQEQYF.

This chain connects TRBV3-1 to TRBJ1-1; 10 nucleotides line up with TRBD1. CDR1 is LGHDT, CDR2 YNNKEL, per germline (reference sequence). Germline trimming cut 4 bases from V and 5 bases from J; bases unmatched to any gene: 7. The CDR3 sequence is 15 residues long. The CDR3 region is CASSPRQGAGTEAFF. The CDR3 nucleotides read TGTGCCAGCAGCCCCAGACAGGGGGCTGGGACTGAAGCTTTCTTT.

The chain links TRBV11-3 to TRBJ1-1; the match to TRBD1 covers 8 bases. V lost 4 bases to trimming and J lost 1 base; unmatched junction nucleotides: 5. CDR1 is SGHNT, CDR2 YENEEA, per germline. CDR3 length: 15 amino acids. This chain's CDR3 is CASSSGTGGNTEAFF. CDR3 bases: TGTGCCAGCAGCTCGGGGACAGGCGGGAACACTGAAGCTTTCTTT.

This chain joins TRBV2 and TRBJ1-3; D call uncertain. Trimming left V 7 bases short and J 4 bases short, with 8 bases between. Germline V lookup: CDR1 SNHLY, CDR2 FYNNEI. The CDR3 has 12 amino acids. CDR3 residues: CASNGFGNTIYF. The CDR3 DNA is TGTGCCAGCAATGGGTTCGGAAACACCATATATTTT.

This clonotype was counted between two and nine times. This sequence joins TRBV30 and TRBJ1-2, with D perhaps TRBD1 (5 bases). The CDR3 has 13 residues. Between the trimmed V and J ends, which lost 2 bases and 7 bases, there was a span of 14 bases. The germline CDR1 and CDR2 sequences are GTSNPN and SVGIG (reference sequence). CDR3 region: CAWSKQAAGGYTF. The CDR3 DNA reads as TGTGCCTGGAGTAAACAGGCCGCCGGTGGCTACACCTTC. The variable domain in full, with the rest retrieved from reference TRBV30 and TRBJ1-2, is SQTIHQWPATLVQPVGSPLSLECTVEGTSNPNLYWYRQAAGRGLQLLFYSVGIGQISSEVPQNLSASRPQDRQFILSSKKLLLSDSGFYLCAWSKQAAGGYTFGSGTRLTVV.

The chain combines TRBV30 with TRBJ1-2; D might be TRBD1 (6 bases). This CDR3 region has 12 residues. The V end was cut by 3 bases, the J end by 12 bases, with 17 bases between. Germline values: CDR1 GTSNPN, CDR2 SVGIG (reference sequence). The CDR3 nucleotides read TGTGCCTGGAGCCTAGGGGGGGGTTGGCACACCTTC. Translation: CAWSLGGGWHTF. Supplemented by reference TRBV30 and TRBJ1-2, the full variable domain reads SQTIHQWPATLVQPVGSPLSLECTVEGTSNPNLYWYRQAAGRGLQLLFYSVGIGQISSEVPQNLSASRPQDRQFILSSKKLLLSDSGFYLCAWSLGGGWHTFGSGTRLTVV.

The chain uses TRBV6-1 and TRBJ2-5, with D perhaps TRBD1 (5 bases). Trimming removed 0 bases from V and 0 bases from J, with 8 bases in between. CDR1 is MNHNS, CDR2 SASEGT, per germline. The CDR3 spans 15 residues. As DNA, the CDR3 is TGTGCCAGCAGTGAAGCTCTGGACAACCAAGAGACCCAGTACTTC. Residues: CASSEALDNQETQYF.

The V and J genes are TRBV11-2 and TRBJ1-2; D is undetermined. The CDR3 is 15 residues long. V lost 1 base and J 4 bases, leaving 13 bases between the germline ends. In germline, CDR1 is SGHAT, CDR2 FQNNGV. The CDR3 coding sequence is TGTGCCAGCAGCTTAGTTAGGGAATTGTCCTATGGCTACACCTTC. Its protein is CASSLVRELSYGYTF.

Written as DNA, the CDR3 is TGTGCCAGCAGTCGACAGGGGAATGAGCAGTTCTTC. Its protein product is CASSRQGNEQFF. The V call is TRBV6-2 or TRBV6-3, the J call TRBJ2-1; 8 bases align to TRBD1. Germline V gene data show CDR1 as MNHEY and CDR2 as SVGEGT. There are 12 residues in the CDR3. The V gene end was trimmed by 5 bases and the J gene end by 7 bases; junction bases not matched to a gene: 1.

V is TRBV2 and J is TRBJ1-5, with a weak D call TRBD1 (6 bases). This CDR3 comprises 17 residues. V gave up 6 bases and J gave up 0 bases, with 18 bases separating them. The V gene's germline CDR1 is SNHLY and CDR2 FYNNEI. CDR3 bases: TGTGCCAGCAGAGTCGGCAGGGGCCTATTTAGCAATCAGCCCCAGCATTTT. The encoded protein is CASRVGRGLFSNQPQHF.

The CDR3 coding sequence is TGCAGTGTGGCCGGGACAGGGCACGATAGCCCCATTTTCGAGGGGGATGAGCAGTTCTTC. Its protein product is CSVAGTGHDSPIFEGDEQFF. This chain joins TRBV20-1 and TRBJ2-1; 9 nucleotides match TRBD1. After removal of 7 bases from V and 8 bases from J, the junction contained 30 bases not matched to a gene. The CDR3 length is 20 residues. The germline CDR1 and CDR2 sequences are DFQATT and SNEGSKA (reference sequence).

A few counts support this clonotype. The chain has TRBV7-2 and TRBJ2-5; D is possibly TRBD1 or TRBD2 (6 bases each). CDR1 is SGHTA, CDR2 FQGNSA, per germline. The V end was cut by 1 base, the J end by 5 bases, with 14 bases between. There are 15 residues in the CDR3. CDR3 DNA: TGTGCCAGCAGCTTAGAAGGGGGGCGCGGTGAGACCCAGTACTTC. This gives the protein CASSLEGGRGETQYF.

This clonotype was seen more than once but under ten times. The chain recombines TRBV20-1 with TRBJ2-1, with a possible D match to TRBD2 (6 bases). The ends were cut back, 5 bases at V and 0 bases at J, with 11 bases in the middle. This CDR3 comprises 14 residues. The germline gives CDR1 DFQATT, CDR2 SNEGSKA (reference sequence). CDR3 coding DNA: TGCAGTGCTTATAGCGGACGCTCCTACAATGAGCAGTTCTTC. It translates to CSAYSGRSYNEQFF.

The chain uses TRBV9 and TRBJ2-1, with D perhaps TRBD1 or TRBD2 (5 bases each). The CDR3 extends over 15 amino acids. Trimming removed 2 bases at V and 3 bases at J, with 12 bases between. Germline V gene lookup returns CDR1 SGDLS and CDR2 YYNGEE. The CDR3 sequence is CASSVAREIYNEQFF. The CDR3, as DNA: TGTGCCAGCAGCGTCGCCAGGGAGATCTACAATGAGCAGTTCTTC. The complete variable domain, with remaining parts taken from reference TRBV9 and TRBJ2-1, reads DSGVTQTPKHLITATGQRVTLRCSPRSGDLSVYWYQQSLDQGLQFLIQYYNGEERAKGNILERFSAQQFPDLHSELNLSSLELGDSALYFCASSVAREIYNEQFFGPGTRLTVL.

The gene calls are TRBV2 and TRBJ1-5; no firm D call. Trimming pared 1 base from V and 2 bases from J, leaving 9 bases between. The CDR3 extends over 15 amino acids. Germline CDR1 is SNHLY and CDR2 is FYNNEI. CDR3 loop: CASSEGGLGNQPQHF. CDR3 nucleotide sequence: TGTGCCAGCAGTGAAGGAGGCCTTGGCAATCAGCCCCAGCATTTT.

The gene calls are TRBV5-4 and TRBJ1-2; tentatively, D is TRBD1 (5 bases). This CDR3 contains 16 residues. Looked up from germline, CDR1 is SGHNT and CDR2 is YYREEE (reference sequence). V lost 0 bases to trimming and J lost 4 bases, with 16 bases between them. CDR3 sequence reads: CASSLDPRAGSYGYTF. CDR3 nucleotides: TGTGCCAGCAGCTTGGACCCTAGAGCAGGGAGCTATGGCTACACCTTC.

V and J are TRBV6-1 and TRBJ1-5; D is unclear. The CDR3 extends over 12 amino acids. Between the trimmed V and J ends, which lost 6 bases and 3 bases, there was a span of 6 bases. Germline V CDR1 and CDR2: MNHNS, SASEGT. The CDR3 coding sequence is TGTGCCAGCAGCGGAGCCAATCAGCCCCAGCATTTT. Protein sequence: CASSGANQPQHF.

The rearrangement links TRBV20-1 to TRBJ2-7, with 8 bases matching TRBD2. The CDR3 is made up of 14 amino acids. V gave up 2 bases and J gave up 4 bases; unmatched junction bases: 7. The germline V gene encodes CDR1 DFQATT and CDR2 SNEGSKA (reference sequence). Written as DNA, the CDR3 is TGCAGTGCTAGAAATGAGCGGGGGCTTTACGAGCAGTACGTC. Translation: CSARNERGLYEQYV.